The rows below give T cell receptor beta chains drawn from one sample of a study of blood T cell repertoires in COVID-19. This table comes from immunoSEQ multiplex PCR, and its TCRdb copy is limited to in-frame clones, with some not included. The sample gives around 180,000 clones, more than 80% of which show up once; approximately 12% is in the top ten. Sequenced input: PBMCs or T cells enriched from blood (not recorded which). All receptors come from a man in his fifties or sixties who had recovered from COVID-19. Both conserved end residues are part of each CDR3. Clone size is not always given. Where it is, it says once, few, many or a class for expanded clones.

clone_size	v_call	j_call	cdr3_aa
.	TRBV11-2	TRBJ2-5	CASRGQVGETQYF
.	TRBV11-2	TRBJ1-3	CASSLDLTGRGSGNTIYF
.	TRBV9	TRBJ2-1	CASSLSGTNNEQFF
few	TRBV10-2	TRBJ2-3	CASRGVTDTQYF
.	TRBV6-6	TRBJ2-3	CASSRTDYSTDTQYF
.	TRBV18	TRBJ1-2	CASSPFQDGYTF
.	TRBV7-2	TRBJ2-1	CASSLDGGGAIRSYNEQFF
few	TRBV2	TRBJ2-7	CASSVGTEYSYEQYF
.	TRBV9	TRBJ2-7	CASSVGLGALVPYEQYF
.	TRBV19	TRBJ2-2	CASSPGLALTGELFF
.	TRBV5-4	TRBJ2-2	CASSRGQGGGTGELFF
.	TRBV20-1	TRBJ1-5	CSASGRVGNQPQHF
.	TRBV5-4	TRBJ1-1	CASSGMDSLNTEAFF
.	TRBV7-2	TRBJ2-7	CASSQGQGVRYEQYF
.	TRBV6-2/TRBV6-3	TRBJ2-7	CASSRGSEQYF
once	TRBV13	TRBJ2-1	CASSYWTGSSYNEQFF
once	TRBV29-1	TRBJ1-1	CSVEDPRTGWEAFF
.	TRBV27	TRBJ1-1	CASSLWRGRPLTEAFF
.	TRBV7-3	TRBJ2-1	CASSLYPAGGADEQFF
once	TRBV2	TRBJ1-2	CASSEYWGANYGYTF
few	TRBV7-7	TRBJ2-5	CASSLDTSPVETQYF
.	TRBV6-2/TRBV6-3	TRBJ1-5	CASSPGQLSNQPQHF
once	TRBV19	TRBJ2-3	CASRRTSVRDTQYF
.	TRBV5-4	TRBJ2-5	CASSQQVNQETQYF
.	TRBV28	TRBJ1-5	CASRQGNQPQHF
few	TRBV7-3	TRBJ1-2	CASSLTGTGTHGYTF
.	TRBV10-3	TRBJ2-3	CAIRGTSGGYTDTQYF
.	TRBV4-1	TRBJ2-1	CASSQGGTGTYNEQFF
.	TRBV6-5	TRBJ2-1	CASVTLSSYNEQFF
.	TRBV5-1	TRBJ2-7	CASSLGFGTSGSYEQYF
.	TRBV6-5	TRBJ2-2	CASRPGPVSGELFF
.	TRBV28	TRBJ1-1	CASSDPGQGSTEAFF
.	TRBV5-1	TRBJ1-3	CASSLGSLSGNTIYF
.	TRBV3-1/TRBV3-2	TRBJ2-3	CASSQGAGGRNTQYF
.	TRBV7-6	TRBJ1-1	CASRQGVNTEAFF
.	TRBV18	TRBJ1-4	CASSPRSTNEKLFF
.	TRBV3-1/TRBV3-2	TRBJ2-7	CASSQNTGGEQYF
.	TRBV30	TRBJ1-2	CAWMGDSYGYTF
.	TRBV7-8	TRBJ1-5	CASSYTGGVNQPQHF
few	TRBV12-3/TRBV12-4	TRBJ1-1	CASSKQDTEAFF
few	TRBV4-1	TRBJ2-7	CASRGTGGYEQYF
.	TRBV6-5	TRBJ2-3	CAQLGPSDTQYF
.	TRBV28	TRBJ1-3	CASSRTGTGNTIYF
.	TRBV30	TRBJ1-5	CAWSVRQGRVGRPQHF
once	TRBV4-1	TRBJ2-1	CASSQDRGNRDEQFF
once	TRBV4-2	TRBJ2-1	CASSQGSTSGMNEQFF
.	TRBV5-1	TRBJ2-5	CASNPAATSGGEETQYF
.	TRBV21-1	TRBJ1-5	CASSQTLGQPQHF
many	TRBV28	TRBJ2-7	CASSFSDEAYEQYF
.	TRBV9	TRBJ1-1	CASSLRRGTEAFF
.	TRBV5-1	TRBJ2-1	CASSLSSGYNEQFF
.	TRBV7-9	TRBJ1-5	CASSLGGTGPQHF
.	TRBV27	TRBJ2-2	CASSLSQVYTGELFF
.	TRBV28	TRBJ1-2	CASSLQGASYGYTF
.	TRBV12-3/TRBV12-4	TRBJ2-7	CASKRGSSYEQYF
.	TRBV6-2/TRBV6-3	TRBJ1-5	CASTPTGGANQPQHF
.	TRBV12-3/TRBV12-4	TRBJ1-3	CASSPTEVGTIYF
.	TRBV5-1	TRBJ2-1	CASSLAWANNEQFF
.	TRBV7-2	TRBJ1-1	CASSLDRALPEAFF
once	TRBV11-1	TRBJ2-1	CASSPKDRAKGEQFF